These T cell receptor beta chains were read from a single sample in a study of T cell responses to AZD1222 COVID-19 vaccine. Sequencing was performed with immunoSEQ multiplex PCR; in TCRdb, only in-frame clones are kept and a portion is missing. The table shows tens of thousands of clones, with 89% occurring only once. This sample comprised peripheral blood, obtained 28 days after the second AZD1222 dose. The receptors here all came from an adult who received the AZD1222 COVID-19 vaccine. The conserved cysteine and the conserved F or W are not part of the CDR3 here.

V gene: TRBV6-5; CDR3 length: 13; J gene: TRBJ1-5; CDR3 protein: ASSYGGQGHQPQH
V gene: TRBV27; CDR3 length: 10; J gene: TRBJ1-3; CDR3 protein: ASSLDGNTIY
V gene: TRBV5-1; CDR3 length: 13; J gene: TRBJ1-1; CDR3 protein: ASSLAWGANTEAF
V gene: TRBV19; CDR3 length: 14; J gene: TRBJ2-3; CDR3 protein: ASSMGGRAGTDTQY
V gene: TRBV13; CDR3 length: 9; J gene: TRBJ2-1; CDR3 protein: ASSSSSEQF
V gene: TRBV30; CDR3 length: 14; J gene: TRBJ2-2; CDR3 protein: AWAVSTSGFAGELF
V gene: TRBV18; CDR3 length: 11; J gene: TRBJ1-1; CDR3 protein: ASSPRRNTEAF
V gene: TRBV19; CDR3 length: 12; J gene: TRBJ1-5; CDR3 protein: ASWDRATNQPQH
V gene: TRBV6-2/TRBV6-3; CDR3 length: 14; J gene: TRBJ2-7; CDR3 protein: ASSYGTRALIYEQY
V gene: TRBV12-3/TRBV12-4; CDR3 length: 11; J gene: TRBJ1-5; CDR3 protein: ASSPTGDRAQH
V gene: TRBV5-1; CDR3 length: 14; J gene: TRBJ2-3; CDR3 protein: ASSLAGVANTDTQY
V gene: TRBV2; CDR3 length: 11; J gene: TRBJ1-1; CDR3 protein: ASTWTSNTEAF
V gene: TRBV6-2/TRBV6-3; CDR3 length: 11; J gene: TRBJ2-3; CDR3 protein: ASSYVGADTQY
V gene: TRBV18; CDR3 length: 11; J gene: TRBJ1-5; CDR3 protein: ASSLPRGQPQH
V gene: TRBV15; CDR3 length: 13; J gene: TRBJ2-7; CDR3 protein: ATSRGTGPFHEQY
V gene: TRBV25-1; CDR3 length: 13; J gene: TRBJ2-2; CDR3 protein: ASSELAEYTGELF
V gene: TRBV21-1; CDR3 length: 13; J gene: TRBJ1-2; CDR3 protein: ASSKEGALNYGYT
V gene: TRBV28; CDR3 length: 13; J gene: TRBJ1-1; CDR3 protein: ASSFPGQMNTEAF
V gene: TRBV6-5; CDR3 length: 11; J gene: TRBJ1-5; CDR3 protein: ASSKDRAQPQH
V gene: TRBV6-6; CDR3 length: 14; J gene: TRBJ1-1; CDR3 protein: ASKGPSGVSDTEAF
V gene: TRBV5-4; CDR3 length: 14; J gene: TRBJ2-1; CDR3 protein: ASALAGRSSYNEQF
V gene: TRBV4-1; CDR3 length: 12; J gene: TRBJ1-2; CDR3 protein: ASSQARGAYGYT
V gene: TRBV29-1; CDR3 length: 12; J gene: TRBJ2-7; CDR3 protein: SVVWQGASYEQY
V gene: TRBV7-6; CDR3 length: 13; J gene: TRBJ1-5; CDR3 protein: ASSLVGGMYQPQH
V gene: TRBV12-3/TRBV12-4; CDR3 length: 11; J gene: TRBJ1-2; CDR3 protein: ASRPTGGSGYT
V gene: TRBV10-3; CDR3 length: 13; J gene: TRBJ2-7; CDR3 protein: AISSDKGRGYEQY
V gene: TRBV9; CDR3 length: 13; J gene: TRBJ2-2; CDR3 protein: ASSVLVTSSGELF
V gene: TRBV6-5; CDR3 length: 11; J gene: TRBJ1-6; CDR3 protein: ASSYVVDSPLH
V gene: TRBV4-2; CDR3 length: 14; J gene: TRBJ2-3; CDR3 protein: ASSQTTSGLSRTQY
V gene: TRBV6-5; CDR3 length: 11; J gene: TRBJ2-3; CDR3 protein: ASSSTSTDTQY
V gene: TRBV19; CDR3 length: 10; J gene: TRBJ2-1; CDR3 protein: ASSIGGNEQF
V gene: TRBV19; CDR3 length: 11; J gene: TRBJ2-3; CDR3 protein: ASRRGGTDTQY
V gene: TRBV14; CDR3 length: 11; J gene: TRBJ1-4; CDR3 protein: ASSQDWAGKLF
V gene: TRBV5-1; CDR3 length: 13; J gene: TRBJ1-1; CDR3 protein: ASSRAGGMNTEAF
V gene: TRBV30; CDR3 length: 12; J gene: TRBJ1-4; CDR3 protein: AWCRQGSGAKLF
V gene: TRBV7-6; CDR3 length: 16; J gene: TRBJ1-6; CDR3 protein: ASSLDGHHSSYNSPLH
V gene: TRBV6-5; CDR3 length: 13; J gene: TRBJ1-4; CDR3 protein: AITLSGGPNEKLF
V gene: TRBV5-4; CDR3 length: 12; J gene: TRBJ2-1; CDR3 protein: ASSLGGVSNEQF
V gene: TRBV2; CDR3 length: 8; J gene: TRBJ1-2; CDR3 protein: ASNGVGYT
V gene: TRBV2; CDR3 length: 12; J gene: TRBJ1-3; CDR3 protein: ASSEPLRGNTIY
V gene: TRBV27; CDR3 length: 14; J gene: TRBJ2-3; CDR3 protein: ASSLRSGGALDTQY
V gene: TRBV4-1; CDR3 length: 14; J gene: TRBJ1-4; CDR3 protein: ASSQDRRVMDEKLF
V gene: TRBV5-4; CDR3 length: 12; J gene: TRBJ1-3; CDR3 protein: ASSSDRVGNTIY
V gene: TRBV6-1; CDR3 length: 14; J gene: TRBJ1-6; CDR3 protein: ASSETRDSYNSPLH
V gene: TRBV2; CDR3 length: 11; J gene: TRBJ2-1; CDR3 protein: ATSGESYNEQF
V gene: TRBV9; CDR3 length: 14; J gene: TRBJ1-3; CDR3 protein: ASSDRDSAPGNTIY
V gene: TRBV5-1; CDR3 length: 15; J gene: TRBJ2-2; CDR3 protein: ASSFDGGPTNTGELF
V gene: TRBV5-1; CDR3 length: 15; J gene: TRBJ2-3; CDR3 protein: ASSLVGAAGSTDTQY
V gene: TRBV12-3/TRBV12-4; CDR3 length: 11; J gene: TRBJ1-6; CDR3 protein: ASSLARDSPLH
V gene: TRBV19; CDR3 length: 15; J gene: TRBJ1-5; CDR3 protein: ASSLTLTGALNQPQH
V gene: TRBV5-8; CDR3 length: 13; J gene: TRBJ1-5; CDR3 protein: ASTLMGDSNQPQH
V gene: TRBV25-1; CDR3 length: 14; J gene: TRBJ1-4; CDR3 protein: ASSETRMGDNEKLF
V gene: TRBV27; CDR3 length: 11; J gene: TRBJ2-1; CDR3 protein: ASSFRLNNEQF
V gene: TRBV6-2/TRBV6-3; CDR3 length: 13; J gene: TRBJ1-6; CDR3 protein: ASSYGQGDNSPLH
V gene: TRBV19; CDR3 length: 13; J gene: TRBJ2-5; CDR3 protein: ASSIRAQAQETQY
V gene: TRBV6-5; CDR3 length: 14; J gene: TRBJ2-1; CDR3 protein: ASSYPTGWKNNEQF
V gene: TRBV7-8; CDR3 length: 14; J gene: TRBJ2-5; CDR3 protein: ASSLGGLPGGETQY
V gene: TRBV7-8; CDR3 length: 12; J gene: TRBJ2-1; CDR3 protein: ASSPSGPYNEQF
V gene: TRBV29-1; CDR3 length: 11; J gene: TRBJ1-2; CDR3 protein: SVEVPSAYGYT
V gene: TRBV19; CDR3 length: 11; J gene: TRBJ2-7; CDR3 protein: ASSASTSYEQY